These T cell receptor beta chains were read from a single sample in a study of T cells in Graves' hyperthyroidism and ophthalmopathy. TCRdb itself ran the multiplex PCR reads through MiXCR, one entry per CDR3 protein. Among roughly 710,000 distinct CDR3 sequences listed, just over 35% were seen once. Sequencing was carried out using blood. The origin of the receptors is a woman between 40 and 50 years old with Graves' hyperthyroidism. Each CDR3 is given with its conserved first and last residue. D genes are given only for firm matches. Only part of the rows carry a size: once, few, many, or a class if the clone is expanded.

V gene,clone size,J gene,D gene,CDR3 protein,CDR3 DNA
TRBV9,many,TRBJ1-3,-,CASSANRDDSGNTIYF,TGTGCCAGCAGCGCCAACAGGGACGATTCTGGAAACACCATATATTTT
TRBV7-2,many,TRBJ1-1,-,CASSPTPVTEAFF,TGTGCCAGCAGCCCGACTCCCGTTACTGAAGCTTTCTTT
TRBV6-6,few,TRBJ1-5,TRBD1,CASSHSFRQGVGPTGQPQHF,TGTGCCAGCAGTCACTCCTTCCGACAGGGCGTCGGGCCAACGGGTCAGCCCCAGCATTTT
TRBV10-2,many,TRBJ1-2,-,CASTAVTNYGYTF,TGCGCCAGCACTGCAGTTACTAACTATGGCTACACCTTC
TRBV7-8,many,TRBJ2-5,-,CASSGRGIGETQYF,TGTGCCAGCAGCGGCAGGGGTATAGGAGAGACCCAGTACTTC
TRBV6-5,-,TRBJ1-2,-,CASSYNGPQYGYTF,TGTGCCAGCAGTTACAACGGACCACAATATGGCTACACCTTC
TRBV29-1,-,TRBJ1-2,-,CSWRTANYGYTF,TGCAGCTGGAGGACAGCAAACTATGGCTACACCTTC
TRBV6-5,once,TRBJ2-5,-,CASSYVDRQETQYF,TGTGCCAGCAGTTACGTGGACAGACAAGAGACCCAGTACTTC
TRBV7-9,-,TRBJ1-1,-,CASSSDSEGVFRAFF,TGTGCCAGCAGCTCCGATTCCGAGGGGGTTTTTCGCGCTTTCTTT
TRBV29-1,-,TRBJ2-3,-,CSVEENRVIDTQYF,TGCAGCGTTGAAGAAAACAGGGTCATAGATACGCAGTATTTT
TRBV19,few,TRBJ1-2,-,CASTLELWHYGYTF,TGTGCCAGTACCCTAGAACTCTGGCACTATGGCTACACCTTC
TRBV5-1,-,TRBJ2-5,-,CASRHASRGLQETQYF,TGCGCCAGCAGACATGCCTCGCGGGGGCTCCAAGAGACCCAGTACTTC
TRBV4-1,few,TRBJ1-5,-,CASSHPTVSNQPQHF,TGCGCCAGCAGCCATCCTACAGTTAGCAATCAGCCCCAGCATTTT
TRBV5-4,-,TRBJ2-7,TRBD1,CASSRLQGAIYEQYF,TGTGCCAGCAGCCGGTTGCAGGGGGCGATCTACGAGCAGTACTTC
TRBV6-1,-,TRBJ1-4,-,CASGPDPRTNEKLFF,TGTGCCAGCGGCCCAGACCCGCGAACTAATGAAAAACTGTTTTTT
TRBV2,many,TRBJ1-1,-,CASSDVLGGGITEAFF,TGTGCCAGCAGTGACGTGCTAGGAGGAGGGATCACTGAAGCTTTCTTT
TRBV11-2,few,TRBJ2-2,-,CASSSRSNTGELFF,TGTGCCAGCAGCTCCAGGAGCAACACCGGGGAGCTGTTTTTT
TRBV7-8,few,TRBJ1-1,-,CASSLVPIYRATEAFF,TGTGCCAGCAGCTTAGTACCCATATACAGGGCAACTGAAGCTTTCTTT
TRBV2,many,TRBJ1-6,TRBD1,CASRRDRENSPLHF,TGTGCCAGCAGGCGGGACAGGGAAAATTCACCCCTCCACTTT
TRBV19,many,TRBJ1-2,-,CASSPSGTLMGYTF,TGTGCCAGTAGCCCATCCGGGACACTAATGGGCTACACCTTC
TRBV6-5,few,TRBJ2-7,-,CASARFGSYEQYF,TGTGCCTCTGCCCGTTTCGGCTCCTACGAGCAGTACTTC
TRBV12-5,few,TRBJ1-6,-,CASGLAKGQGGNSPLHF,TGTGCTAGTGGTTTGGCCAAGGGGCAGGGAGGAAATTCACCCCTCCACTTT
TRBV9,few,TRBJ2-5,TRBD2,CASSQGLAGGQETQYF,TGTGCCAGCAGCCAGGGACTAGCGGGGGGACAAGAGACCCAGTACTTC
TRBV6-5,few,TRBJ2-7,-,CASSYLAGGDYEQYF,TGTGCCAGCAGTTACTTGGCCGGAGGGGACTACGAGCAGTACTTC
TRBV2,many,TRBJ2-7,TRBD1,CASRDRGHTYEQYF,TGTGCCAGCAGGGACAGGGGCCATACCTACGAGCAGTACTTC
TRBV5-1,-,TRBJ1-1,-,CASSLRVGTEAFF,TGCGCCAGCAGCCTTAGAGTGGGAACTGAAGCTTTCTTT
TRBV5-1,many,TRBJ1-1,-,CASSSTGARSTEAFF,TGCGCCAGCAGCTCCACCGGGGCACGGAGCACTGAAGCTTTCTTT
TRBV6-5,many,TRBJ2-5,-,CASSLNRTSRRETQYF,TGTGCCAGCAGTCTGAACAGGACCAGCAGAAGAGAGACCCAGTACTTC
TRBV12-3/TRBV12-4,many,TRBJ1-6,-,CASSFQGKDSPLHF,TGTGCCAGCAGTTTTCAGGGGAAGGATTCACCCCTCCACTTT
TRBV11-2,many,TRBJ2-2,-,CASSLVRDTGELFF,TGTGCCAGCAGCTTAGTCCGCGACACCGGGGAGCTGTTTTTT
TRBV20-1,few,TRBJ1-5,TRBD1,CSAPSGGSNQPQHF,TGCAGTGCCCCTTCAGGGGGAAGCAATCAGCCCCAGCATTTT
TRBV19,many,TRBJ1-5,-,CASSKRTDINQPQHF,TGTGCCAGTAGTAAGCGGACAGATATCAATCAGCCCCAGCATTTT
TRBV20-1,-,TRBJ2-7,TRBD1,CSASRDRTREQYF,TGCAGTGCTAGCCGGGACAGGACGAGGGAGCAGTACTTC
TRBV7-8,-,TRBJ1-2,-,CASSLVIGTFYTF,TGTGCCAGCAGCTTGGTAATTGGGACATTCTACACCTTC
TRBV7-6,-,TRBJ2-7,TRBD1,CASSLDRAYEQCF,TGTGCCAGCAGCCTTGACAGGGCATACGAGCAGTGCTTC
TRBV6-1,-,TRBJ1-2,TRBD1,CASSEAGAGGVFGYTF,TGTGCCAGCAGTGAAGCTGGGGCAGGGGGGGTTTTTGGCTACACCTTC
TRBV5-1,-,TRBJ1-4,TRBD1,CASSLGDRGIGGLFF,TGCGCCAGCAGCCTAGGCGACAGGGGCATAGGCGGACTGTTTTTT
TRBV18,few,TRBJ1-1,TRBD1,CASSSTGLEAFF,TGTGCCAGCTCATCGACAGGGCTTGAAGCTTTCTTT
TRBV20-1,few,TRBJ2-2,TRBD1,CSASTPTGTGHGELFF,TGCAGTGCTTCTACCCCAACCGGGACAGGGCACGGGGAGCTGTTTTTT
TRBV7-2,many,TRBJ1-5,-,CASSLLATGTNQPQHF,TGTGCCAGCAGCCTACTCGCGACGGGTACCAATCAGCCCCAGCATTTT
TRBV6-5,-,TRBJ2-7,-,CASSYDTSPGYEQYF,TGTGCCAGCAGTTACGATACCTCGCCGGGGTACGAGCAGTACTTC
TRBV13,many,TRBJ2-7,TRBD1,CASSFRPGQTYEQYF,TGTGCCAGCAGCTTCAGGCCGGGACAGACCTACGAGCAGTACTTC
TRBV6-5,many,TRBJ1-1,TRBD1,CASSYSSRGMNTEAFF,TGTGCCAGCAGTTACTCCTCCAGGGGGATGAACACTGAAGCTTTCTTT
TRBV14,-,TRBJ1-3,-,CASSQVAGFSGNTIYF,TGTGCCAGCAGCCAAGTGGCCGGGTTCTCTGGAAACACCATATATTTT